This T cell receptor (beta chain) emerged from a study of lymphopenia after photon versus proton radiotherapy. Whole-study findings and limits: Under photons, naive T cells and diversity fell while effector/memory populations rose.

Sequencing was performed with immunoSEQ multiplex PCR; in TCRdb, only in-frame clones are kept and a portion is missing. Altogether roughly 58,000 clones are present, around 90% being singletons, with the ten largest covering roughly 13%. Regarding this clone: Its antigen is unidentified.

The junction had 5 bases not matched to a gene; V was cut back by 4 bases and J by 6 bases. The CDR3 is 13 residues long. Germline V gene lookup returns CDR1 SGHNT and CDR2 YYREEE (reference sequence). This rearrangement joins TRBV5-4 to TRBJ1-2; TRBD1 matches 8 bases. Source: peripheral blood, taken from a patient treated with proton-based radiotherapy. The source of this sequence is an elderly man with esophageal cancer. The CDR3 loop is CASSQTGADGYTF. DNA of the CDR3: TGTGCCAGCAGCCAGACAGGGGCGGATGGCTACACCTTC.